This T cell receptor beta chain was captured in a study of T cells in Graves' hyperthyroidism and ophthalmopathy (dated by TCRdb to the late 2010s). Background on the whole study: Peripheral blood was collected at initial diagnosis, before any treatment. Thyroid tissue and blood T-cell repertoires from more than five Graves' hyperthyroidism patients were also compared in the study. To identify distinguishing TCR V-J signatures, a discovery cohort of about 95 patients was used, comprising 43 with Graves' ophthalmopathy and roughly 60 with stable Graves' hyperthyroidism. The paper describes TCR Vbeta CDR3 sequencing of some 130 peripheral blood samples, made up of under 50 ophthalmopathy patients, approximately 73 hyperthyroidism patients and 17 progressor patients. Prospective prediction of ophthalmopathy was tested in an independent validation cohort of fewer than 20 hyperthyroidism patients and 15 to 17 patients who later progressed to ophthalmopathy. Following sampling, methimazole starting at 30 mg daily was given to hyperthyroidism patients, and high-dose intravenous methylprednisolone was given to ophthalmopathy patients. The approximately 90 discovery patients were divided at random into training and test sets in a 7:3 ratio. Study-level results and caveats: In validation, the model predicted progression to ophthalmopathy with approximately 71% sensitivity and 72% to 75% specificity, a median of approximately 6.7 months before onset. Blood samples also contained most of the expanded thyroid clonotypes (frequency above 0.001), which suggests that blood repertoires may reflect thyroid immune responses. No statistical method was used to fix the sample size in advance, and group allocation was not hidden from the investigators. In cross-validation, a model built on a 13 V-J signature told ophthalmopathy apart from stable hyperthyroidism with 85% to 90% sensitivity and 81% to 82% specificity, and in testing the same model reached 80%/75%.

Turning to this clonotype: Its antigen is currently not known. Base qualities are missing; no much larger clone stands one base away.

Amplification of TCR beta CDR3 regions was carried out from RNA transcripts. A first-round RT-PCR of the TCR CDR3 used the HTBI primer set with the Qiagen OneStep RT-PCR kit. Libraries were constructed in a second round of multiplex PCR, after which size selection and purification were performed. The libraries were sequenced on an Illumina HiSeq2000 using paired-end 100 bp reads. In the original analysis: Raw data were processed with SOAPnuke, discarding reads with adapters, uncalled bases, mean Phred below 15, or no exact constant-primer or identifier match. High-quality paired reads were merged using COPE v1.2.5, and each unique nucleotide sequence was defined as a clonotype. MiTCR v1.1 was used to align the clonotypes against IMGT TRBV, TRBD and TRBJ reference segments. The analysis was restricted to V-J combinations with a frequency above 0.0001, which together covered about 99% of the repertoires. The TCS score was defined as the ratio of F50 (clonal expansion) to E x V (chaos), calculated using BLOSUM62-based TCRdist between CDR3 peptides within each V-J. Welch's t-statistics and random forest reduced 500 to 650 V-J features to roughly 13, which were used in a naive Bayes classifier (R e1071). The raw public data were reprocessed by TCRdb itself: fastp quality trimming at Q25, MiXCR clonotype calling, in-frame beta chains only. A single entry per CDR3 protein holds the most common genes and DNA from its merged rows. In this record, the V and J calls reflect TCRdb's handling and not the investigators' own analysis. The sample table shows approximately 400,000 distinct CDR3 sequences, and roughly 14% are seen once. The ten largest clonotypes hold 20% to 25% of the sample.

Hyperthyroidism patients were newly diagnosed, had a disease duration of under 2 months, and were aged 18 to 65 years. Any patient with an uncontrolled infection, another autoimmune disease, pregnancy or lactation was excluded. Diagnoses were established on the basis of clinical symptoms, serum thyroxine and TRAb, thyroid ultrasound, and orbital computed tomography. Blood from progressor patients was collected at the time of first diagnosis with hyperthyroidism, before any ophthalmopathy symptoms had appeared. PBMCs were separated from roughly 9.3 ml of fresh peripheral blood using Ficoll-Paque density gradient centrifugation. Progressor patients were initially diagnosed with Graves' hyperthyroidism and developed ophthalmopathy during follow-up. Total RNA was extracted with Trizol reagent, and quality was checked on an Agilent 2100 Bioanalyzer. Relative to germline, V is 4 bases shorter and J is 5 bases shorter, with 16 bases between their ends. Including cysteine and phenylalanine, the CDR3 has 15 amino acids. Only the CDR3 part of the read is kept: 45 bases, read in frame from the first base. The germline V gene yields SGHRS for CDR1 and YFSETQ for CDR2.

The chain was built from TRBV5-1 and TRBJ1-5; a tentative D match to TRBD1 spans 5 bases. This clonotype was sampled from a man aged 25 to 40 with Graves' hyperthyroidism that later progressed to Graves' ophthalmopathy. The sample was blood. DNA sequence: TGCGCCAGCAGCACCCGGGGGGGTGAGGATCAGCCCCAGCATTTT. The resulting protein is CASSTRGGEDQPQHF.